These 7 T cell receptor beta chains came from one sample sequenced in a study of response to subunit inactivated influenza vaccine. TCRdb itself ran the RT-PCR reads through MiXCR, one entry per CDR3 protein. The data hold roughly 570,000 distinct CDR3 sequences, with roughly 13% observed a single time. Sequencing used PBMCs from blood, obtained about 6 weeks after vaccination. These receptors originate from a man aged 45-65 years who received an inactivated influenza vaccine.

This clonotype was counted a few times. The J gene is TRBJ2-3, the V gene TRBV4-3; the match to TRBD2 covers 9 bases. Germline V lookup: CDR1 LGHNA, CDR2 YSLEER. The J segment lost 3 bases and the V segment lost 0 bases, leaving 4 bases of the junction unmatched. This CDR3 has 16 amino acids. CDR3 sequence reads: CASSQDLAGATDTQYF. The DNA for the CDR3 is TGCGCCAGCAGCCAAGATTTAGCGGGAGCTACAGATACGCAGTATTTT.

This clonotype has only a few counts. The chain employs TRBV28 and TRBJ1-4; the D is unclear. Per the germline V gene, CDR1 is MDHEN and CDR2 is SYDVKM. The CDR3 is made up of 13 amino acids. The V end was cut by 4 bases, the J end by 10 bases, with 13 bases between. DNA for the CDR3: TGTGCCAGCAGTTATGGGTGGTTTGGAAAACTGTTTTTT. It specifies CASSYGWFGKLFF.

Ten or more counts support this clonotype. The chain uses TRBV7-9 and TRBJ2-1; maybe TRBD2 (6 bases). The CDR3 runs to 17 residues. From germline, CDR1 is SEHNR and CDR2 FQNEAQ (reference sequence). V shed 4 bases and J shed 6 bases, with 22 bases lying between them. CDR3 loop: CASSSSWREGVINEQFF. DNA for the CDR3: TGTGCCAGCAGCTCAAGTTGGAGGGAAGGTGTTATCAATGAGCAGTTCTTC.

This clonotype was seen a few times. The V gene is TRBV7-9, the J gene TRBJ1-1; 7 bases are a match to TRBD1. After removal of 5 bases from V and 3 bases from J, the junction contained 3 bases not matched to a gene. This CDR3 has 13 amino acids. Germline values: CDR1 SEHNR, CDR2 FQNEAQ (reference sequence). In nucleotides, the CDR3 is TGTGCCAGCAGCCGAGGGACAGACACTGAAGCTTTCTTT. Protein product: CASSRGTDTEAFF.

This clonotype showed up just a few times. CDR3 DNA: TGTGCCAGCAGCCCAGTCGGGGGGCCTGGCTACGAGCAGTACTTC. It yields the protein CASSPVGGPGYEQYF. The chain links TRBV4-2 to TRBJ2-7, with a weak D call TRBD2 (7 bases). CDR1 and CDR2 (germline): LGHNA, YNFKEQ. This CDR3 comprises 15 residues. V was pared by 4 bases and J by 3 bases, with 16 bases between.

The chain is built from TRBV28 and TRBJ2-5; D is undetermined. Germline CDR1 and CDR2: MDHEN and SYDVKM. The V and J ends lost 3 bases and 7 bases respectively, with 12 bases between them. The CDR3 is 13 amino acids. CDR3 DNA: TGTGCCAGCAGTTTGGTCCAAAGTGGGACCCAGTACTTC. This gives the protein CASSLVQSGTQYF.

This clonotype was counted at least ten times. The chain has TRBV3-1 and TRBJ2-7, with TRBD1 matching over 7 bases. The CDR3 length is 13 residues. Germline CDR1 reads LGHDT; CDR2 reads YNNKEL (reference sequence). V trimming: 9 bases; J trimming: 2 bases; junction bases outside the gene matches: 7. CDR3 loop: CASSPGQTYEQYF. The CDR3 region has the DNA TGTGCCAGTAGTCCGGGACAGACCTACGAGCAGTACTTC.